These 25 T cell receptor beta chains were sequenced from one sample in a study of T-cell reconstitution after alpha-beta-depleted transplantation in children. Preparation of the TCRbeta library was carried out with unique molecular identifiers. From the PCR reads, TCRdb called clonotypes with MiXCR, one entry per CDR3 protein. The table records about 980,000 distinct CDR3 sequences, around 30% of them present only once. Sequencing used PBMCs, mostly from graft donor cells, obtained 360 days after TCRalphabeta/CD19-depleted stem cell transplant. These receptors all come from a boy younger than two who had a stem cell transplant for SCID, so the T cells may come from the graft donor.

This clonotype turned up a few times. Here the CDR3 reads CASSQDKQVRTAFF. The DNA for the CDR3 is TGTGCCAGCAGCCAAGATAAGCAGGTTCGGACAGCTTTCTTT. The chain links TRBV4-2 to TRBJ1-1; D uncertain. The CDR3 is 14 residues long. Per the germline V gene, CDR1 is LGHNA and CDR2 is YNFKEQ. The germline V and J ends were trimmed by 0 bases and 10 bases, with 15 bases remaining between them.

The chain has TRBV2 and TRBJ1-3; no firm D call. The length of the CDR3 is 15 residues. Germline lookup yields CDR1 SNHLY and CDR2 FYNNEI. Deletions cut 4 bases from V and 0 bases from J, with 10 bases between. The CDR3 DNA reads TGTGCCAGCAGTGTAGAGGCGATCTCTGGAAACACCATATATTTT. Its translation: CASSVEAISGNTIYF.

This rearrangement joins TRBV12-3 or TRBV12-4 to TRBJ2-1; D possibly corresponds to TRBD1 (5 bases). V was cut by 2 bases and J by 6 bases, with 14 bases left in between. The CDR3 is made up of 15 amino acids. CDR3 amino acids: CASSLLLGPRNEQFF. The CDR3 DNA follows: TGTGCCAGCAGTTTATTGTTGGGGCCCCGCAATGAGCAGTTCTTC.

The J gene is TRBJ2-7, the V gene TRBV4-2; TRBD2 matches at 7 bases. With V trimmed by 3 bases and J by 2 bases, 7 bases remained unmatched. The CDR3 sequence is 15 residues long. Germline loops: CDR1 LGHNA, CDR2 YNFKEQ. In DNA form, the CDR3 reads TGTGCCAGCAGCCAGGTGGCGGGGGATACCTACGAGCAGTACTTC. Protein product: CASSQVAGDTYEQYF.

CDR3 in DNA: TGTGCTAGTGGTTTGGTACACTTGCCCTACGAGCAGTACTTC. Its protein is CASGLVHLPYEQYF. V gene TRBV12-5 combines with J gene TRBJ2-7, with D unclear. Germline values: CDR1 LGHNT, CDR2 FRNRAP. This CDR3 region has 14 residues. With 0 bases removed from V and 2 bases from J, the gap between germline ends came to 8 bases.

The rearrangement joins TRBV20-1 to TRBJ2-3; D may be TRBD2 (6 bases). The germline V gene encodes CDR1 DFQATT and CDR2 SNEGSKA (reference sequence). V was cut by 7 bases and J by 5 bases, with 19 bases left in between. This CDR3 has 14 residues. The chain's CDR3 is CSGLGLRNRDTQYF. In DNA, the CDR3 is TGCAGTGGCTTGGGACTGCGCAATAGAGATACGCAGTATTTT.

This clonotype has just a few counts. The CDR3 nucleotides are TGTGCCAGCAGCTTAGAGGTTCTCGGGACCCAGTACTTC. As protein: CASSLEVLGTQYF. The V gene is TRBV11-2, the J gene TRBJ2-5; the D is unclear. Trimming removed 0 bases at V and 7 bases at J, with 9 bases between. The CDR3 loop spans 13 amino acids. CDR1 and CDR2 (germline): SGHAT, FQNNGV.

The CDR3 DNA reads TGCAGTGCTAGCACCGACAGTGGAAATCAGCCCCAGCATTTT. Translating gives CSASTDSGNQPQHF. The V call is TRBV20-1, the J call TRBJ1-5, with a weak D call TRBD1 (5 bases). The V end was cut by 3 bases, the J end by 4 bases, with 13 bases between. Germline V CDR1 and CDR2: DFQATT, SNEGSKA (reference sequence). The CDR3 consists of 14 residues.

The rearrangement links TRBV27 to TRBJ1-1; D is ambiguous. The CDR3 extends over 16 amino acids. Germline loops: CDR1 MNHEY, CDR2 SMNVEV (reference sequence). Trimming stripped 3 bases from V and 0 bases from J, with 14 bases between. The CDR3 sequence: CASSLSGWGMNTEAFF. The CDR3 nucleotides are TGTGCCAGCAGTTTGTCCGGGTGGGGAATGAACACTGAAGCTTTCTTT.

This clonotype was recorded a few times. This chain joins TRBV29-1 and TRBJ1-2, with 9 bases fitting TRBD1. In germline, CDR1 is SQVTM, CDR2 ANQGSEA. V lost 4 bases and J lost 2; bases outside the gene matches: 2. The CDR3 has 13 residues. CDR3 bases: TGCAGCGTTGTAGGGACAGGGAACTATGGCTACACCTTC. Translation: CSVVGTGNYGYTF.

This clonotype showed up just a few times. The V gene is TRBV19, the J gene TRBJ1-1; D gene ambiguous. Trimming cost V 3 bases and J 6 bases, with 5 bases left between them. CDR1 and CDR2 from the germline V gene are LNHDA and SQIVND (reference sequence). There are 11 residues in the CDR3. CDR3: CASSMGAEAFF. DNA for the CDR3: TGTGCCAGTAGTATGGGCGCTGAAGCTTTCTTT. Variable domain in full (rest from reference TRBV19 and TRBJ1-1): DGGITQSPKYLFRKEGQNVTLSCEQNLNHDAMYWYRQDPGQGLRLIYYSQIVNDFQKGDIAEGYSVSREKKESFPLTVTSAQKNPTAFYLCASSMGAEAFFGQGTRLTVV.

This chain connects TRBV28 to TRBJ1-4, with D hard to call. The CDR3 extends over 17 amino acids. Trimming took off 2 bases at V and 8 bases at J, with 21 bases between the two ends. In germline, CDR1 is MDHEN, CDR2 SYDVKM. CDR3 in amino acids: CASSLRSLYSTGEKLFF. In DNA, the CDR3 is TGTGCCAGCAGTTTACGGAGTCTTTACAGCACTGGGGAAAAACTGTTTTTT.

This clonotype was seen more than once but under ten times. The chain joins TRBV6-2 or TRBV6-3 to TRBJ2-1, with TRBD2 as a possible D gene (5 bases). Germline V gene sequence: CDR1 MNHEY, CDR2 SVGEGT. CDR3 length equals 14 residues. V lost 6 bases, J lost 6 bases, and 15 bases lay in between. The CDR3 DNA follows: TGTGCCAGCAGAATGGACTCTCGGCCCAATGAGCAGTTCTTC. Its translation is CASRMDSRPNEQFF.

V and J are TRBV6-5 and TRBJ1-2; D is undetermined. The CDR3 sequence is 15 residues long. V dropped 7 bases and J dropped 0 bases, with 15 bases sitting between them. In germline, CDR1 is MNHEY, CDR2 SVGAGI. CDR3 sequence (DNA): TGTGCCAGCATTAGCCCAGCTAGCTCTAACTATGGCTACACCTTC. Translating gives CASISPASSNYGYTF.

This chain links TRBV20-1 with TRBJ1-1, with D possibly matching TRBD1 (5 bases). CDR3 size: 13 residues. Germline V gives CDR1 DFQATT, CDR2 SNEGSKA (reference sequence). The V end was cut by 3 bases, the J end by 7 bases, with 15 bases between. In nucleotides, the CDR3 is TGCAGTGCTAGTGCTCGGGTTGGGGGTGAAGCTTTCTTT. Protein: CSASARVGGEAFF.

This clonotype was observed many times. The rearrangement uses TRBV4-1 and TRBJ2-7; D remains ambiguous. The germline V and J ends were trimmed by 1 base and 2 bases, with 6 bases remaining between them. The CDR3 covers 13 residues. Germline CDR1 and CDR2: MGHRA and YSYEKL. CDR3 sequence reads: CASSQVAAYEQYF. In nucleotides, the CDR3 is TGCGCCAGCAGCCAAGTGGCAGCCTACGAGCAGTACTTC.

This clonotype was seen more than once but under ten times. This rearrangement joins TRBV20-1 to TRBJ1-5; tentatively, D is TRBD1 (6 bases). The V end was cut by 0 bases, the J end by 7 bases, with 16 bases between. The CDR3 covers 15 residues. Germline V gene data show CDR1 as DFQATT and CDR2 as SNEGSKA (reference sequence). In DNA, the CDR3 is TGCAGTGCTAGAGATCGAAGTAAGGGGGGCCAGCCCCAGCATTTT. It specifies CSARDRSKGGQPQHF.

Many counts were recorded for this clonotype. The rearrangement joins TRBV7-2 to TRBJ2-3; weak D call: TRBD2 (6 bases). V lost 1 base and J lost 8, with 16 bases in between. Germline CDR1 and CDR2: SGHTA and FQGNSA. The CDR3 length is 15 residues. The CDR3 DNA is TGTGCCAGCAGCTTAGTGCGGGGTAGCTCTCGTACGCAGTATTTT. As protein: CASSLVRGSSRTQYF.

The chain joins TRBV6-1 to TRBJ1-1, with D uncertain. Germline V gene sequence: CDR1 MNHNS, CDR2 SASEGT. There are 15 residues in the CDR3. V was clipped by 4 bases and J by 4 bases, with 16 bases between them. For the CDR3, the DNA is TGTGCCAGCAGTGTGCAGTCTTCCATAGGCACTGAAGCTTTCTTT. Translated, it gives CASSVQSSIGTEAFF.

This clonotype was observed a handful of times. CDR3 sequence: CAAGKLLSGNTIYF. In DNA, the CDR3 is TGTGCCGCCGGAAAGCTCCTCTCTGGAAACACCATATATTTT. The chain has TRBV3-1 and TRBJ1-3; D is uncertain. Germline values: CDR1 LGHDT, CDR2 YNNKEL (reference sequence). The CDR3 runs to 14 residues. The V end was cut by 11 bases, the J end by 0 bases, with 14 bases between.

This clonotype was detected a few times. The rearrangement links TRBV5-1 to TRBJ2-3; no reliable D call. The V end lost 4 bases, the J end lost 2 bases, and 11 bases lay between the germline ends. Germline V gene data show CDR1 as SGHRS and CDR2 as YFSETQ. CDR3 size: 14 residues. CDR3 sequence: CASSPPDHTDTQYF. In DNA, the CDR3 is TGCGCCAGCAGCCCCCCGGACCACACAGATACGCAGTATTTT.

This clonotype was observed a handful of times. This rearrangement joins TRBV7-9 to TRBJ2-1; D perhaps matches TRBD2 (5 bases). Trimming pared 5 bases from V and 15 bases from J, leaving 17 bases between. Germline V lookup: CDR1 SEHNR, CDR2 FQNEAQ (reference sequence). The length of the CDR3 is 12 residues. The CDR3 region is CASSEDWSPPFF. For the CDR3, the DNA is TGTGCCAGCAGCGAGGACTGGTCCCCCCCGTTCTTC.

The chain couples TRBV12-3 or TRBV12-4 to TRBJ2-7, with a weak D call TRBD2 (5 bases). Trimming cost V 8 bases and J 2 bases, with 13 bases left between them. CDR3 length: 13 residues. CDR3 in amino acids: CASSWTLTYEQYF. Here the CDR3 DNA reads TGTGCCAGCTCCTGGACTCTTACCTACGAGCAGTACTTC.

In its sample, this clonotype was seen many times. The CDR3 DNA sequence: TGTGCCACCAGTGATTGGGACACCCCCGGGGAGCTGTTTTTT. Protein product: CATSDWDTPGELFF. The chain carries TRBV24-1 and TRBJ2-2; D is possibly TRBD1 (6 bases). Trimming stripped 2 bases from V and 6 bases from J, with 9 bases between. This CDR3 has 14 amino acids. Germline CDR1 reads KGHDR; CDR2 reads SFDVKD.

The chain combines TRBV2 with TRBJ2-7; 7 bases agree with TRBD1. In germline, CDR1 is SNHLY, CDR2 FYNNEI. This CDR3 spans 14 amino acids. The V and J ends lost 6 bases and 1 base, in that order; junction bases with no gene match: 6. CDR3 amino acids: CASRYRDSSYEQYF. Here the CDR3 DNA reads TGTGCCAGCAGGTACCGGGACAGTTCCTACGAGCAGTACTTC.